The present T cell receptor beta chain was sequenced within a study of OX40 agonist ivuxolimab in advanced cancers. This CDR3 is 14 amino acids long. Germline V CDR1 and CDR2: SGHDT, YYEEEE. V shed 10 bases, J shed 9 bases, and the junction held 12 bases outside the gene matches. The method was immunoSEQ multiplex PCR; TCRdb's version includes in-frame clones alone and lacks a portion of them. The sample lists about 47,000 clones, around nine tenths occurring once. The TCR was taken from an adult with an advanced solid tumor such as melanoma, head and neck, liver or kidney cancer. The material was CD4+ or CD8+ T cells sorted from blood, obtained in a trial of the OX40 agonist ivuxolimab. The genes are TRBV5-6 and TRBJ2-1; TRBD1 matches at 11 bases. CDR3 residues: CASSRDRGITEQFF. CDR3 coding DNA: TGTGCCTCCTCGCGGGACAGGGGGATTACTGAGCAGTTCTTC.